The 20 T cell receptor beta chains below were found in one sample sequenced in a study of CD4+ T cells in melanoma. The assay was immunoSEQ multiplex PCR, and TCRdb's table has in-frame clones only and misses some. The sample carries under 6,500 clones, 68% recorded once. The sample taken for sequencing was cells from a culture (not recorded whether cultured in vitro). The source is a human donor with melanoma.

The chain employs TRBV10-1 and TRBJ2-3; D gene uncertain. V lost 4 bases and J 3 bases, leaving 17 bases between the germline ends. The CDR3 is 16 amino acids. Germline V gene sequence: CDR1 WNHNN, CDR2 SYGVQD (reference sequence). In DNA form, the CDR3 reads TGCGCCAGCAGTGCCACCCGGGCCTCGACGACAGATACGCAGTATTTT. Translated, it gives CASSATRASTTDTQYF.

Here the CDR3 DNA reads TGCGCCAGCGGGGACCTCACTGAAGCTTTCTTT. Translating it yields CASGDLTEAFF. The chain has TRBV5-1 and TRBJ1-1; maybe TRBD1 (5 bases). The CDR3 runs 11 residues. V was trimmed by 7 bases and J by 4 bases, leaving 8 bases between them. Germline CDR1 and CDR2: SGHRS and YFSETQ.

This clone appeared once. V usage is TRBV21-1 and J usage is TRBJ1-2. TRBV21-1 constitutes a pseudogene. The CDR3 length is 17 residues. This CDR3 reads CASSETSGTGNNYGYTF. For the CDR3, the DNA is TGTGCCAGCAGTGAAACTTCGGGGACGGGAAACAACTATGGCTACACCTTC.

The rearrangement joins TRBV6-5 to TRBJ2-7, with TRBD1 matching 8 bases. V shed 5 bases, J shed 2 bases, and the junction held 5 bases outside the gene matches. From germline, CDR1 is MNHEY and CDR2 SVGAGI. CDR3 size: 14 residues. The chain's CDR3 is CASSTGQAAYEQYF. The CDR3 nucleotides are TGTGCCAGCAGTACGGGACAGGCCGCCTACGAGCAGTACTTC.

This chain joins TRBV27 and TRBJ1-1, with D unresolved. The germline gives CDR1 MNHEY, CDR2 SMNVEV (reference sequence). The CDR3 totals 15 residues. The germline V and J ends were trimmed by 7 bases and 1 base, with 16 bases remaining between them. CDR3 DNA: TGTGCCAGCACCCTTTACATGGGAAGGAACACTGAAGCTTTCTTT. Protein sequence: CASTLYMGRNTEAFF.

This sequence joins TRBV3-1 (or the pseudogene TRBV3-2) and TRBJ1-6; no clear D gene. The germline V gene has CDR1 LGHDT and CDR2 YNNKEL (reference sequence). The V end was cut by 4 bases, the J end by 6 bases, with 13 bases between. The CDR3 extends over 15 amino acids. CDR3 nucleotides: TGTGCCAGCAGCCCGCTGAGTAGTCCTAATTCACCCCTCCACTTT. It encodes CASSPLSSPNSPLHF.

The chain couples TRBV9 to TRBJ1-3; TRBD1 might be the D (5 bases). Per the germline V gene, CDR1 is SGDLS and CDR2 is YYNGEE. Trimming pared 2 bases from V and 2 bases from J, leaving 8 bases between. The length of the CDR3 is 14 residues. The CDR3 DNA reads as TGTGCCAGCAGCGTTGCAGGGACTGGAAACACCATATATTTT. As protein: CASSVAGTGNTIYF. The full variable domain, with the rest looked up from reference TRBV9 and TRBJ1-3, is DSGVTQTPKHLITATGQRVTLRCSPRSGDLSVYWYQQSLDQGLQFLIQYYNGEERAKGNILERFSAQQFPDLHSELNLSSLELGDSALYFCASSVAGTGNTIYFGEGSWLTVV.

This clone was seen a few times. The gene calls are TRBV19 and TRBJ2-5; 10 bases agree with TRBD2. The length of the CDR3 is 15 residues. The ends lost 5 bases at V and 5 bases at J; junction bases unmatched: 8. The germline CDR1 and CDR2 sequences are LNHDA and SQIVND (reference sequence). CDR3 region: CASSPTAGGLETQYF. Written as DNA, the CDR3 is TGTGCCAGTAGTCCCACAGCGGGGGGGCTGGAGACCCAGTACTTC.

This clone was counted only a few times. The V call is TRBV27, the J call TRBJ2-1, with 7 positions matching TRBD1. Germline V gene sequence: CDR1 MNHEY, CDR2 SMNVEV (reference sequence). V was pared by 6 bases and J by 4 bases, with 9 bases of the junction left unmatched. CDR3 size: 15 residues. The chain's CDR3 is CASSLTGQQYNEQFF. The CDR3 nucleotides are TGTGCCAGCAGCCTTACGGGACAGCAGTACAATGAGCAGTTCTTC.

The V and J genes are TRBV13 and TRBJ1-3; unclear D gene. Per the germline V gene, CDR1 is PRHDT and CDR2 is FYEKMQ (reference sequence). V was clipped by 6 bases and J by 4 bases, with 13 bases between them. The CDR3 is 14 amino acids. CDR3 coding DNA: TGTGCCAGCAGGGCCGCTGGGTCGGGAAACACCATATATTTT. Translation gives CASRAAGSGNTIYF.

By proportion, this clone is medium-sized. The chain links TRBV5-6 to TRBJ2-3; 8 bases fit TRBD2. The V segment lost 4 bases and the J segment 4 bases; nucleotides outside the gene matches: 8. Germline V lookup: CDR1 SGHDT, CDR2 YYEEEE. The CDR3 length is 15 residues. For the CDR3, the DNA is TGTGCCAGCAGCAAGTGGTCACTAGCGGCAGATACGCAGTATTTT. Protein product: CASSKWSLAADTQYF.

The J gene is TRBJ2-3, the V gene TRBV5-6; D is perhaps TRBD2 (6 bases). CDR3 length: 11 amino acids. CDR1 and CDR2 (germline): SGHDT, YYEEEE. The germline V and J ends were trimmed by 4 bases and 7 bases, with 7 bases remaining between them. CDR3 in DNA: TGTGCCAGCAGCGGGGACTATACGCAGTATTTT. Encoded protein: CASSGDYTQYF.

The V gene is TRBV27, the J gene TRBJ2-6, with D hard to call. Germline V CDR1 and CDR2: MNHEY, SMNVEV (reference sequence). This CDR3 spans 15 amino acids. V was cut by 2 bases and J by 0 bases, with 5 bases left in between. The CDR3 nucleotides are TGTGCCAGCAGTTTAATGGGCTCTGGGGCCAACGTCCTGACTTTC. This translates into CASSLMGSGANVLTF.

The CDR3 protein is CASSLLQGRELFF. The CDR3 region has the DNA TGTGCCAGCAGTTTACTACAGGGGAGGGAGCTGTTTTTT. The J gene is TRBJ2-2, the V gene TRBV27; 7 nucleotides match TRBD1. CDR1 is MNHEY and CDR2 is SMNVEV in the germline V gene (reference sequence). The CDR3 covers 13 residues. Trimming took 2 bases from V and 9 from J; bases not matched to a gene: 3.

This chain uses TRBV7-9 with TRBJ1-2; TRBD1 matches 7 bases. Per germline, CDR1 SEHNR and CDR2 FQNEAQ (reference sequence). The ends lost 1 base at V and 8 bases at J; junction bases unmatched: 4. The CDR3 contains 13 residues. This CDR3 is CASSLGNRGGYTF. DNA of the CDR3: TGTGCCAGCAGCTTAGGAAACAGGGGCGGCTACACCTTC. Variable domain in full (rest from reference TRBV7-9 and TRBJ1-2): DTGVSQNPRHKITKRGQNVTFRCDPISEHNRLYWYRQTLGQGPEFLTYFQNEAQLEKSRLLSDRFSAERPKGSFSTLEIQRTEQGDSAMYLCASSLGNRGGYTFGSGTRLTVV.

In its sample, this clone was seen once. The rearrangement links TRBV2 to TRBJ2-7; perhaps TRBD1 as D (6 bases). Germline V lookup: CDR1 SNHLY, CDR2 FYNNEI. The CDR3 covers 13 residues. Deletions cut 8 bases from V and 5 bases from J, with 16 bases between. CDR3 amino acids: CASGSRGANEQYF. The CDR3 coding sequence is TGTGCCAGCGGGTCCAGGGGAGCCAACGAGCAGTACTTC.

The chain links TRBV7-3 to TRBJ1-2; 10 nucleotides align to TRBD1. V gave up 5 bases and J gave up 7 bases; unmatched junction bases: 16. The CDR3 is made up of 17 amino acids. CDR1 is SGHTA and CDR2 is FQGTGA in the germline V gene. CDR3 residues: CASSPSNNPGQGSGYTF. The DNA for the CDR3 is TGTGCCAGCAGCCCGTCAAATAACCCGGGACAGGGGTCTGGCTACACCTTC. Complete variable domain (other parts from reference TRBV7-3 and TRBJ1-2): GAGVSQTPSNKVTEKGKYVELRCDPISGHTALYWYRQSLGQGPEFLIYFQGTGAADDSGLPNDRFFAVRPEGSVSTLKIQRTERGDSAVYLCASSPSNNPGQGSGYTFGSGTRLTVV.

Within the sample, this clone is medium-sized. V gene TRBV3-1 (or the pseudogene TRBV3-2) combines with J gene TRBJ1-4; the D is unclear. CDR3 length: 14 residues. V was pared by 4 bases and J by 8 bases, with 14 bases between. The germline V gene encodes CDR1 LGHDT and CDR2 YNNKEL (reference sequence). The CDR3 spells CASSPDGGNEKLFF. DNA for the CDR3: TGTGCCAGCAGCCCGGACGGTGGTAACGAAAAACTGTTTTTT.

This chain connects TRBV10-2 to TRBJ1-5; 12 positions agree with TRBD1. The CDR3 length is 19 residues. Per the germline V gene, CDR1 is WSHSY and CDR2 is SAAADI. With V trimmed by 4 bases and J by 5 bases, 15 bases remained unmatched. The CDR3 loop reads CASSGFEGQGAVNYQPQHF. CDR3 DNA sequence: TGCGCCAGCAGTGGGTTCGAGGGACAGGGGGCCGTGAACTATCAGCCCCAGCATTTT.

The chain uses TRBV7-9 and TRBJ2-3; tentatively, D is TRBD2 (5 bases). CDR3 size: 18 residues. CDR1 is SEHNR and CDR2 is FQNEAQ in the germline V gene (reference sequence). V was shortened by 4 bases and J by 0 bases, with 20 bases between the two germline ends. The CDR3 DNA follows: TGTGCCAGCAGCTCCAGAATAGGACTCAGTACTAGCACAGATACGCAGTATTTT. Amino acid sequence: CASSSRIGLSTSTDTQYF.